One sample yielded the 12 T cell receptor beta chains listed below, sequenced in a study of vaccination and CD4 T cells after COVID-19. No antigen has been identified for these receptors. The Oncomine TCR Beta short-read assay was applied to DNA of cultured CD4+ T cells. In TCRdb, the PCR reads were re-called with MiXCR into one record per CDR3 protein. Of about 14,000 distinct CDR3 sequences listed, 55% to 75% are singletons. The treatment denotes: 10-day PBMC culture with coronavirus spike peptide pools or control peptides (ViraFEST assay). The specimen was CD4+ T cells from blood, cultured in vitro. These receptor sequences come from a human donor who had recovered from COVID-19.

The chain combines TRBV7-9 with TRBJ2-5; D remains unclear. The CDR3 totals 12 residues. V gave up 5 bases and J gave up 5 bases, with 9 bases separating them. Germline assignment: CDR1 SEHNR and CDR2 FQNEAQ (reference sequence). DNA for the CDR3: TGTGCCAGCAGCCCCCTTCGGGAGACCCAGTACTTC. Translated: CASSPLRETQYF.

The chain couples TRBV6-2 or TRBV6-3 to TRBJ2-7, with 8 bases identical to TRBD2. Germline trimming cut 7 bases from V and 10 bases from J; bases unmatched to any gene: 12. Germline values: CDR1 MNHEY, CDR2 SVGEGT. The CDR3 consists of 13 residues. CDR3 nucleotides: TGTGCCAGCACGAAGCGGGAGATCAAGGTCCAGTACTTC. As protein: CASTKREIKVQYF.

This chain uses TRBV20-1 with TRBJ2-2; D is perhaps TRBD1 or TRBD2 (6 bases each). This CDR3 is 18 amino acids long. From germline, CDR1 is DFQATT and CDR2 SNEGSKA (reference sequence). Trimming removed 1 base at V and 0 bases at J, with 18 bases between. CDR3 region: CSARVPTGGLANTGELFF. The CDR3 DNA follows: TGCAGTGCTAGAGTCCCCACTGGGGGGCTTGCGAACACCGGGGAGCTGTTTTTT.

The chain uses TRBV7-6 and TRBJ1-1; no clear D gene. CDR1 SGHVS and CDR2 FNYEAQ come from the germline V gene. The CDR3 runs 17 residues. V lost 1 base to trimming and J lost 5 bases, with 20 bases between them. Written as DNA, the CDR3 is TGTGCCAGCAGCTTAGGTGGATGGGCTGGGGTCGATACTGAAGCTTTCTTT. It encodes CASSLGGWAGVDTEAFF. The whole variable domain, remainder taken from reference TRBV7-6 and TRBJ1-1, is GAGVSQSPRYKVTKRGQDVALRCDPISGHVSLYWYRQALGQGPEFLTYFNYEAQQDKSGLPNDRFSAERPEGSISTLTIQRTEQRDSAMYRCASSLGGWAGVDTEAFFGQGTRLTVV.

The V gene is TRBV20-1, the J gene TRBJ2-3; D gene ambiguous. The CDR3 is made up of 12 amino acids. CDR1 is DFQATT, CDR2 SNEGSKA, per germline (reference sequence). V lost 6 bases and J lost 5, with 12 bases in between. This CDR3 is CSAQRERDTQYF. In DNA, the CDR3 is TGCAGTGCACAAAGGGAAAGAGATACGCAGTATTTT.

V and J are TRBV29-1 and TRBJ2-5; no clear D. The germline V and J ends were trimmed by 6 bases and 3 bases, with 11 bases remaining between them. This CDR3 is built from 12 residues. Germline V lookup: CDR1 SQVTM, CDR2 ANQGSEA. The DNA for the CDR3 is TGCAGCGTGTCACCGATCGAAGAGACCCAGTACTTC. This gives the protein CSVSPIEETQYF. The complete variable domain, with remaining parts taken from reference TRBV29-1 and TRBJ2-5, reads SAVISQKPSRDICQRGTSLTIQCQVDSQVTMMFWYRQQPGQSLTLIATANQGSEATYESGFVIDKFPISRPNLTFSTLTVSNMSPEDSSIYLCSVSPIEETQYFGPGTRLLVL.

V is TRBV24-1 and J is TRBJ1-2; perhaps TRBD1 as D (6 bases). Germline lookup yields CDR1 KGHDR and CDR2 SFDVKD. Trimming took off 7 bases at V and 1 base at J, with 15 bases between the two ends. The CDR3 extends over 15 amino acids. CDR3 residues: CATSSALQGNYGYTF. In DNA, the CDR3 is TGTGCCACCAGCTCCGCACTACAGGGTAACTATGGCTACACCTTC.

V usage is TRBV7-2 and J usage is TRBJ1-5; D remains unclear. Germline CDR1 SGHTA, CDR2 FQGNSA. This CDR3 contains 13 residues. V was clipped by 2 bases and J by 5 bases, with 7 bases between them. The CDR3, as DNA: TGTGCCAGCAGCTTAAAATCAGATCAGCCCCAGCATTTT. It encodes CASSLKSDQPQHF.

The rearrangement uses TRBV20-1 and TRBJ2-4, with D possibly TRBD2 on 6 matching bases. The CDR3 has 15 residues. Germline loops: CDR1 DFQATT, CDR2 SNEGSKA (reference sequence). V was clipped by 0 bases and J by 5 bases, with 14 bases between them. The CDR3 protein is CSARDPVGGENIQYF. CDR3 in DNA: TGCAGTGCTAGAGATCCGGTGGGAGGTGAAAACATTCAGTACTTC.

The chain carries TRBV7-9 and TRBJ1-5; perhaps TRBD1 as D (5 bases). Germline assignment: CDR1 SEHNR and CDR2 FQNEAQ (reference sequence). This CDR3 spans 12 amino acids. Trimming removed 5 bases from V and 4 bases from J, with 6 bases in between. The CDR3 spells CASSRGNQPQHF. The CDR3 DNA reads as TGTGCCAGCAGCCGGGGGAATCAGCCCCAGCATTTT.

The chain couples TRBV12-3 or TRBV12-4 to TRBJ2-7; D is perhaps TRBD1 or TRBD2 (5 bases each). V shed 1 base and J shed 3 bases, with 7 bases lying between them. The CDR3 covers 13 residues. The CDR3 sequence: CASSLGDVYEQYF. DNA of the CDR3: TGTGCCAGCAGTTTAGGGGACGTCTACGAGCAGTACTTC.

CDR3 residues: CASSTSTGATYGYTF. As DNA, the CDR3 is TGTGCCAGCAGTACCTCGACAGGGGCTACCTATGGCTACACCTTC. The chain recombines TRBV27 with TRBJ1-2; 8 bases line up with TRBD1. The CDR3 has 15 residues. Germline assignment: CDR1 MNHEY and CDR2 SMNVEV (reference sequence). The V segment lost 5 bases and the J segment 4 bases; nucleotides outside the gene matches: 9.